The entry below describes one T cell receptor beta chain. This sample stems from a study of blood T cell repertoires in COVID-19. On the study more broadly: Italy, Spain and the United States were the sources of the convalescent and acute COVID-19 samples.

The CDR3 is made up of 16 amino acids. Trimming took 0 bases from V and 0 from J, leaving 10 bases between them. Germline V lookup: CDR1 SGDLS, CDR2 YYNGEE. TCRdb keeps only in-frame clones here, not all; method: immunoSEQ multiplex PCR. In the table there are roughly 60,000 clones, 85% to 95% of which are singletons. The sequence derives from a man aged 50-60 years with active COVID-19. The material sequenced was peripheral blood. This chain links TRBV9 with TRBJ2-1, with D possibly being TRBD2 (5 bases). The CDR3 sequence is CASSVVEGLSYNEQFF. In nucleotides, the CDR3 is TGTGCCAGCAGCGTAGTAGAGGGCCTCTCCTACAATGAGCAGTTCTTC.